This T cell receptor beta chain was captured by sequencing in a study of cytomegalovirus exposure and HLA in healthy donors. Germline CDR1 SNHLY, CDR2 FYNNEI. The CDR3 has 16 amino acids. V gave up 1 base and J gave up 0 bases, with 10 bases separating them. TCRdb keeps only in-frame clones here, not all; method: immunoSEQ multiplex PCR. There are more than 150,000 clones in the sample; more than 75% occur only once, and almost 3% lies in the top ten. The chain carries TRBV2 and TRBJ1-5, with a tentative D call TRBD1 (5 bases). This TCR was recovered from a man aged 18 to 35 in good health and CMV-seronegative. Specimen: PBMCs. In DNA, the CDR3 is TGTGCCAGCAGTGAAGGGACAAGATCTAGCAATCAGCCCCAGCATTTT. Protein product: CASSEGTRSSNQPQHF.